Only one count was recorded for the clone carrying this T cell receptor beta chain. Antigen specificity is unknown. Conventional CD4+ T cells were sorted from blood as CD25-low CD127-high cells. This specimen belongs to a study of regulatory and conventional T cells in RAG deficiency. Whole-study findings and limits: Omenn patients showed >90% Treg-Tconv overlap and shorter CDR3 lengths. Omenn CD25-high CD127-low cells may be activated cells, not true Tregs. Control T-cell subsets had markedly higher Shannon entropy and lower Simpson indices than RAG-deficient patients.

Data came from immunoSEQ multiplex PCR; TCRdb stores just in-frame clones and leaves some out. Of almost 35,000 clones in the sample, about 76% were seen once. In germline, CDR1 is SEHNR, CDR2 FQNEAQ (reference sequence). This CDR3 is 18 amino acids long. Trimming removed 5 bases at V and 8 bases at J, with 28 bases between. The same data also contributed to another study, on regulatory T cells. That work adds: The PCR used 52 TRBV and 13 TRBJ primers.

This receptor was identified in a human donor in good health. The chain combines TRBV7-9 with TRBJ2-1; no reliable D call. The sample comprised CD4+ effector T cells sorted from blood. The CDR3 nucleotides read TGTGCCAGCAGCGACGCGAGGAATCCCGCGGTCGTGAATGATGAGCAGTTCTTC. Encoded protein: CASSDARNPAVVNDEQFF.